These 32 T cell receptor beta chains share one sample of origin, sequenced in a study of naive and memory T cell subsets. An oligonucleotide containing a UMI was ligated to the 3' end of TCR cDNA. Amplification of ligated cDNA took four PCR rounds with SP2 and nested alpha and beta constant primers. TCRdb independently ran MiXCR on the 5' RACE reads; one entry per CDR3 protein. Among 55,000 to 70,000 distinct CDR3 sequences listed, 7.2% were seen once. Source of these receptors: a male donor in good health.

This clonotype was seen more than once but under ten times. CDR3 loop: CASSLGLLSGTDTQYF. Written as DNA, the CDR3 is TGTGCCAGCAGCTTAGGGTTGCTCTCGGGAACAGATACGCAGTATTTT. V usage is TRBV11-2 and J usage is TRBJ2-3; D possibly corresponds to TRBD2 (5 bases). This CDR3 is built from 16 residues. Germline CDR1 reads SGHAT; CDR2 reads FQNNGV. The ends were cut back, 1 base at V and 3 bases at J, with 14 bases in the middle.

Only a few counts were recorded for this clonotype. The V and J genes are TRBV3-1 and TRBJ2-7, with 7 bases fitting TRBD2. Per germline, CDR1 LGHDT and CDR2 YNNKEL (reference sequence). Trimming cost V 0 bases and J 4 bases; bases outside gene matches: 3. The CDR3 extends over 14 amino acids. CDR3 amino acids: CASSQDRGRYEQYF. The CDR3 nucleotides read TGTGCCAGCAGCCAAGACCGCGGGAGATACGAGCAGTACTTC.

V usage is TRBV29-1 and J usage is TRBJ2-2; 14 bases line up with TRBD2. The CDR3 has 19 residues. From germline, CDR1 is SQVTM and CDR2 ANQGSEA. After removal of 1 base from V and 3 bases from J, the junction contained 10 bases not matched to a gene. Written as DNA, the CDR3 is TGCAGCGTTGAAGGCGCCGGGACTAGCGGGAGTTGGGACACCGGGGAGCTGTTTTTT. Translating it yields CSVEGAGTSGSWDTGELFF.

This clonotype was recorded many times. This chain links TRBV2 with TRBJ2-7; 7 nucleotides agree with TRBD2. V shed 6 bases and J 2 bases; nucleotides not matched to a gene: 10. The CDR3 is 15 amino acids. CDR1 is SNHLY, CDR2 FYNNEI, per germline. CDR3 sequence (DNA): TGTGCCAGCAGCGGGGGGATTAGCGGAACCTACGAGCAGTACTTC. This codes for CASSGGISGTYEQYF.

This clonotype was picked up a small number of times. The J gene is TRBJ2-5, the V gene TRBV4-1, with D unclear. Germline V gives CDR1 MGHRA, CDR2 YSYEKL. This CDR3 has 15 residues. The V and J ends lost 1 base and 1 base respectively, with 10 bases between them. CDR3 region: CASSQVEARQETQYF. For the CDR3, the DNA is TGCGCCAGCAGCCAAGTAGAGGCCCGCCAAGAGACCCAGTACTTC.

This clonotype occurred a few times. The rearrangement uses TRBV29-1 and TRBJ2-1; 7 bases are a match to TRBD2. The length of the CDR3 is 15 residues. CDR1 is SQVTM and CDR2 is ANQGSEA in the germline V gene. Germline trimming cut 6 bases from V and 6 bases from J; bases unmatched to any gene: 14. CDR3 DNA sequence: TGCAGCGTGGAAAACGGACTAGTTGATGTCAATGAGCAGTTCTTC. This codes for CSVENGLVDVNEQFF.

This clonotype was picked up many times. V gene TRBV12-3 or TRBV12-4 combines with J gene TRBJ1-5; D is uncertain. The CDR3 contains 14 residues. The germline V and J ends were trimmed by 6 bases and 0 bases, with 9 bases remaining between them. CDR3 in amino acids: CASSGEYSNQPQHF. CDR3 in DNA: TGTGCCAGCAGCGGGGAGTATAGCAATCAGCCCCAGCATTTT.

In its sample, this clonotype was seen a few times. The rearrangement uses TRBV19 and TRBJ2-5; D is perhaps TRBD1 or TRBD2 (5 bases each). The V end lost 5 bases, the J end lost 5 bases, and 18 bases lay between the germline ends. Germline V lookup: CDR1 LNHDA, CDR2 SQIVND (reference sequence). This CDR3 comprises 15 residues. The CDR3 DNA is TGTGCCAGTAGTCCGAACCCCCGGGACCGGGAGACCCAGTACTTC. Amino acid sequence: CASSPNPRDRETQYF.

There are many counts of this clonotype. The rearrangement uses TRBV4-1 and TRBJ2-7; TRBD1 or TRBD2 may be the D gene (5 bases each). V was cut by 0 bases and J by 0 bases, with 12 bases left in between. There are 16 residues in the CDR3. Germline V lookup: CDR1 MGHRA, CDR2 YSYEKL. In DNA, the CDR3 is TGCGCCAGCAGCCAAGATTCGAGGGGCCGCTCCTACGAGCAGTACTTC. This sequence encodes CASSQDSRGRSYEQYF.

This clonotype was recorded at least ten times. The V gene is TRBV5-1, the J gene TRBJ2-7; TRBD1 agrees at 9 bases. V lost 8 bases, J lost 1 base, and 4 bases stayed unmatched. CDR1 is SGHRS and CDR2 is YFSETQ in the germline V gene. The CDR3 has 13 residues. The CDR3 here is CASTGTGSYEQYF. The CDR3 DNA sequence: TGCGCCAGTACCGGGACAGGGTCCTACGAGCAGTACTTC.

This clonotype was picked up many times. This chain connects TRBV6-5 to TRBJ2-3; TRBD2 matches 15 bases. Germline V gives CDR1 MNHEY, CDR2 SVGAGI. V lost 4 bases and J lost 2; bases outside the gene matches: 7. This CDR3 has 18 residues. Here the CDR3 DNA reads TGTGCCAGCAGTTCCTGGACTAGCGGGGGGGCTTTCACAGATACGCAGTATTTT. As protein: CASSSWTSGGAFTDTQYF.

This clonotype was detected ten times or more. This chain connects TRBV7-8 to TRBJ2-7, with unresolved D. Germline-derived CDR1 and CDR2 are SGHVS and FQNEAQ. With 5 bases removed from V and 5 bases from J, the gap between germline ends came to 13 bases. This CDR3 is built from 13 residues. CDR3 amino acids: CASSLRPRNEQYF. CDR3 in DNA: TGTGCCAGCAGCCTCAGGCCCAGGAACGAGCAGTACTTC.

There are many counts of this clonotype. The chain links TRBV6-5 to TRBJ1-1; 9 bases map to TRBD1. This CDR3 comprises 16 residues. The ends lost 2 bases at V and 4 bases at J; junction bases unmatched: 8. Germline V CDR1 and CDR2: MNHEY, SVGAGI. The CDR3 DNA is TGTGCCAGCAGTTACGGGACAGGGATCCGGGCCACTGAAGCTTTCTTT. Translating gives CASSYGTGIRATEAFF.

This clonotype was observed many times. CDR3 in amino acids: CASSVSDGPGNTIYF. The CDR3 DNA reads as TGTGCCAGCAGTGTATCGGACGGTCCTGGAAACACCATATATTTT. The chain recombines TRBV6-5 with TRBJ1-3; D is undetermined. V lost 5 bases, J lost 2 bases, and 13 bases lay in between. CDR3 length: 15 residues. Germline CDR1 MNHEY, CDR2 SVGAGI.

The table lists this clonotype with many counts. The genes are TRBV19 and TRBJ1-2; a weak D match, TRBD1 (6 bases). The CDR3 sequence is 11 residues long. The germline V gene encodes CDR1 LNHDA and CDR2 SQIVND (reference sequence). Trimming stripped 3 bases from V and 12 bases from J, with 11 bases between. The CDR3 coding sequence is TGTGCCAGTAGTATTCAGGGGACTCACACCTTC. This encodes CASSIQGTHTF.

This clonotype was observed many times. The rearrangement links TRBV29-1 to TRBJ2-5; D unresolved. The CDR3 consists of 12 residues. Germline lookup yields CDR1 SQVTM and CDR2 ANQGSEA. Trimming pared 3 bases from V and 3 bases from J, leaving 8 bases between. Here the CDR3 reads CSVDRMEETQYF. CDR3 sequence (DNA): TGCAGCGTTGACCGAATGGAAGAGACCCAGTACTTC. Full variable domain (remainder filled in from reference TRBV29-1 and TRBJ2-5): SAVISQKPSRDICQRGTSLTIQCQVDSQVTMMFWYRQQPGQSLTLIATANQGSEATYESGFVIDKFPISRPNLTFSTLTVSNMSPEDSSIYLCSVDRMEETQYFGPGTRLLVL.

This clonotype has a count of ten or more. The CDR3 spells CASSVGGGSSGANVLTF. As DNA, the CDR3 is TGTGCCAGCAGCGTAGGTGGGGGAAGTTCTGGGGCCAACGTCCTGACTTTC. This chain uses TRBV9 with TRBJ2-6; D assignment may be TRBD1 or TRBD2 (5 bases each). In germline, CDR1 is SGDLS, CDR2 YYNGEE. V shed 0 bases and J shed 1 base, with 11 bases lying between them. This CDR3 has 17 amino acids.

The chain uses TRBV27 and TRBJ1-5; D is undetermined. V was pared by 5 bases and J by 3 bases, with 14 bases between. This CDR3 is 15 amino acids long. Germline CDR1 reads MNHEY; CDR2 reads SMNVEV (reference sequence). The CDR3 sequence is CASSLRGGSNQPQHF. Written as DNA, the CDR3 is TGTGCCAGCAGTCTCCGGGGAGGTTCCAATCAGCCCCAGCATTTT.

This clonotype was seen at least ten times. The rearrangement uses TRBV10-2 and TRBJ1-2; TRBD1 matches at 8 bases. The germline V gene has CDR1 WSHSY and CDR2 SAAADI. J gave up 9 bases and V 7 bases, and 7 bases lay outside the gene matches. The CDR3 is 12 residues long. The CDR3 spells CASMAGGLSYTF. The CDR3, as DNA: TGCGCCAGCATGGCAGGGGGCTTAAGCTACACCTTC.

The table lists this clonotype with a few counts. The V and J genes are TRBV30 and TRBJ1-2, with D possibly being TRBD1 (5 bases). This CDR3 comprises 13 residues. Germline assignment: CDR1 GTSNPN and CDR2 SVGIG (reference sequence). V lost 0 bases and J lost 4, with 9 bases in between. CDR3 bases: TGTGCCTGGAGTGTAGTAGGGGTCTATGGCTACACCTTC. As protein: CAWSVVGVYGYTF.

This clonotype was observed at least ten times. The chain combines TRBV7-9 with TRBJ2-3; the D call may be TRBD1 or TRBD2 (7 bases each). Germline V lookup: CDR1 SEHNR, CDR2 FQNEAQ (reference sequence). The CDR3 contains 16 residues. The V end lost 5 bases, the J end lost 2 bases, and 17 bases lay between the germline ends. The CDR3 DNA is TGTGCCAGCAGCCGATCAGCGGGACAGATCACAGATACGCAGTATTTT. Protein product: CASSRSAGQITDTQYF.

This clonotype was detected ten times or more. The chain has TRBV21-1 and TRBJ2-6; the table's D call, TRBD2, has no DNA check behind it. TRBV21-1 is a pseudogene. This CDR3 is 19 amino acids long. The CDR3 DNA is TGTGCCAGCAGCAAAGAGGACTTAGGGGGAGAGGGCGGGGCCAACGTCCTGACTTTC. It codes for CASSKEDLGGEGGANVLTF.

The genes are TRBV5-6 and TRBJ2-3, with D unresolved. The V end was cut by 3 bases, the J end by 5 bases, with 10 bases between. The germline gives CDR1 SGHDT, CDR2 YYEEEE. The length of the CDR3 is 13 residues. The CDR3 region has the DNA TGTGCCAGCAGCTCTTCGGTGGTAGATACGCAGTATTTT. Its translation: CASSSSVVDTQYF.

This clonotype was seen a few times. The V gene is TRBV12-3 or TRBV12-4, the J gene TRBJ1-3; D is undetermined. V gave up 3 bases and J gave up 7 bases, with 7 bases separating them. The CDR3 covers 12 residues. CDR3 DNA sequence: TGTGCCAGCAGTTTCGTGGGGAACACCATATATTTT. This gives the protein CASSFVGNTIYF.

The table lists this clonotype with many counts. CDR3 DNA: TGTGCCATTCAGGGTCCCACCGGGGAGCTGTTTTTT. Residues: CAIQGPTGELFF. The chain has TRBV6-6 and TRBJ2-2, with TRBD1 as a possible D gene (5 bases). This CDR3 region has 12 residues. Trimming pared 10 bases from V and 4 bases from J, leaving 10 bases between. CDR1 and CDR2 from the germline V gene are MNHNY and SVGAGI (reference sequence).

This clonotype has only a few counts. The V call is TRBV2, the J call TRBJ2-1; D is uncertain. The CDR3 consists of 14 residues. Trimming cost V 7 bases and J 4 bases, with 14 bases left between them. Germline values: CDR1 SNHLY, CDR2 FYNNEI. The CDR3 DNA is TGTGCCAGCAAGGAAGGACCCGGTTACAATGAGCAGTTCTTC. It translates to CASKEGPGYNEQFF.

This clonotype has ten or more counts. The chain carries TRBV6-5 and TRBJ1-3, with 8 bases that match TRBD1. CDR3 length equals 15 residues. Unmatched junction bases numbered 7, after V lost 5 bases and J lost 4 bases. Germline V CDR1 and CDR2: MNHEY, SVGAGI. As DNA, the CDR3 is TGTGCCAGCAGTGACCAGGGGGCTATCGGAAACACCATATATTTT. This codes for CASSDQGAIGNTIYF.

This clonotype was counted between two and nine times. This chain uses TRBV4-1 with TRBJ1-2; the D gene is possibly TRBD1 (6 bases). Germline assignment: CDR1 MGHRA and CDR2 YSYEKL. The length of the CDR3 is 17 residues. V gave up 1 base and J gave up 6 bases, with 21 bases separating them. CDR3 amino acids: CASSQGPLLGAMDGYTF. Written as DNA, the CDR3 is TGCGCCAGCAGCCAAGGTCCCCTATTGGGGGCGATGGATGGCTACACCTTC.

A few counts support this clonotype. The V gene is TRBV2, the J gene TRBJ2-1; tentative D call: TRBD2 (5 bases). Trimming shortened V by 4 bases and J by 14 bases, and 15 bases separated the two germline ends. The CDR3 has 12 amino acids. CDR1 is SNHLY and CDR2 is FYNNEI in the germline V gene. CDR3 sequence (DNA): TGTGCCAGCAGTGTGGGAGACCGCAGTAAGTTCTTC. Encoded protein: CASSVGDRSKFF.

This clonotype was recorded a few times. The V call is TRBV24-1, the J call TRBJ2-5; the D gene could be TRBD1 or TRBD2 (5 bases each). Germline CDR1 KGHDR, CDR2 SFDVKD. The CDR3 is made up of 14 amino acids. Between the trimmed V and J ends, which lost 4 bases and 4 bases, there was a span of 12 bases. The CDR3 DNA sequence: TGTGCCACCAGTGACACGGGACGGGGAGAGACCCAGTACTTC. This gives the protein CATSDTGRGETQYF.

This clonotype was recorded a few times. The V gene is TRBV6-1, the J gene TRBJ1-6; maybe TRBD1 (6 bases). Trimming stripped 3 bases from V and 4 bases from J, with 7 bases between. The CDR3 is 14 amino acids. The germline V gene encodes CDR1 MNHNS and CDR2 SASEGT. The CDR3 DNA reads as TGTGCCAGCAGTGACAGGGGATATAATTCACCCCTCCACTTT. It codes for CASSDRGYNSPLHF.

V usage is TRBV6-5 and J usage is TRBJ2-3; D is unresolved. V was cut by 2 bases and J by 4 bases, with 13 bases left in between. The CDR3 sequence is 15 residues long. Germline V gene sequence: CDR1 MNHEY, CDR2 SVGAGI. CDR3 DNA: TGTGCCAGCAGTTACGGTGTGGGTACGGCAGATACGCAGTATTTT. Translation: CASSYGVGTADTQYF.